This T cell receptor (beta chain) derives from a study of radiation and T cells in renal cell carcinoma. This sample's time point: blood 4 weeks post-SBRT, at nephrectomy. Treatment of the sample: 15 Gy SBRT to primary tumor, nephrectomy 4 weeks later. In this sample, this clone turned up once. The repertoire was sequenced with immunoSEQ multiplex PCR; TCRdb's copy has only in-frame clones and lacks some. The sample holds about 43,000 clones, about 82% seen once. Germline V gives CDR1 SGHNT, CDR2 YYREEE (reference sequence). The CDR3 is made up of 15 amino acids. V trimming: 4 bases; J trimming: 3 bases; junction bases outside the gene matches: 4.

The TCR comes from a woman in her seventies with renal cell carcinoma. The starting material was blood, obtained from a patient whose treatment included radiotherapy and nephrectomy. The chain employs TRBV5-4 and TRBJ2-7, with 13 bases that match TRBD2. As DNA, the CDR3 is TGTGCCAGCAGCGGGACTAGCGGGGAGGTCTACGAGCAGTACTTC. Protein: CASSGTSGEVYEQYF.